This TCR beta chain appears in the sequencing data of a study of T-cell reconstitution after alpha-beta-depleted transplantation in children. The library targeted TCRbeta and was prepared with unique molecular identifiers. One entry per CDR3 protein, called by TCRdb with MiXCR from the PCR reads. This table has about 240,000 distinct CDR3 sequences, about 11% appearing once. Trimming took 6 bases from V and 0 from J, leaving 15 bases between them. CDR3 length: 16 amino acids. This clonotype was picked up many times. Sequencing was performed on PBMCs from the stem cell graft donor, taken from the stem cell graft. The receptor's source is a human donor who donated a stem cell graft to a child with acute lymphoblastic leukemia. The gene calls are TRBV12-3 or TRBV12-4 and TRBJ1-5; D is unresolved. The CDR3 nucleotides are TGTGCCAGCAGCCCGGTTTCAGGTTATAGCAATCAGCCCCAGCATTTT. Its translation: CASSPVSGYSNQPQHF.